One sample yielded the 14 T cell receptor beta chains listed below, sequenced in a study of PD-L1 blockade in urothelial cancer. Only in-frame clones appear in the TCRdb table, and some are missing; sequencing was by immunoSEQ multiplex PCR. The repertoire has 50,000 to 60,000 clones, roughly 86% of them found once; the top ten carry approximately 2.9%. Sequenced material: PBMCs, taken around atezolizumab (anti-PD-L1) treatment. The source of these receptors is a man aged 50 or older with urothelial cancer.

The table lists this clone with a count of one. V gene TRBV5-1 combines with J gene TRBJ1-1, with a possible D match to TRBD1 (6 bases). Germline values: CDR1 SGHRS, CDR2 YFSETQ. Trimming pared 4 bases from V and 4 bases from J, leaving 14 bases between. This CDR3 comprises 14 residues. CDR3 nucleotides: TGCGCCAGCAGCGTGGGGGACACCTCCACTGAAGCTTTCTTT. Protein product: CASSVGDTSTEAFF.

This rearrangement joins TRBV19 to TRBJ2-2; D remains unclear. The ends were cut back, 7 bases at V and 5 bases at J, with 11 bases in the middle. Germline V gives CDR1 LNHDA, CDR2 SQIVND (reference sequence). This CDR3 region has 13 residues. CDR3 region: CASTLLLTGELFF. The CDR3 DNA follows: TGTGCCAGTACCCTTCTCTTGACCGGGGAGCTGTTTTTT.

This clone has more than one count but fewer than ten. The J gene is TRBJ2-1, the V gene TRBV7-6; 11 nucleotides line up with TRBD2. This CDR3 has 15 amino acids. CDR1 and CDR2 from the germline V gene are SGHVS and FNYEAQ. The J segment lost 6 bases and the V segment lost 3 bases, leaving 4 bases of the junction unmatched. The CDR3 DNA sequence: TGTGCCAGCAGCTTCTTAGCGGGAGGGCCCAATGAGCAGTTCTTC. Its translation: CASSFLAGGPNEQFF.

V gene TRBV5-4 combines with J gene TRBJ1-2, with 7 bases fitting TRBD1. From germline, CDR1 is SGHNT and CDR2 YYREEE (reference sequence). The CDR3 length is 14 residues. Trimming at V came to 0 bases and at J to 6 bases, leaving 5 bases not matched to a gene. CDR3 loop: CASSLVVGTDGYTF. The CDR3 region has the DNA TGTGCCAGCAGCTTGGTCGTCGGGACAGATGGCTACACCTTC.

With respect to this clone: The CDR3 does not end in the conserved phenylalanine or tryptophan, so this is likely a read error. J is TRBJ1-1 and V is TRBV6-1; D is possibly TRBD1 (6 bases). The CDR3 spans 13 residues. Between the trimmed V and J ends, which lost 7 bases and 1 base, there was a span of 10 bases. Looked up from germline, CDR1 is MNHNS and CDR2 is SASEGT. This CDR3 is CASKSDRNTEAFS. Written as DNA, the CDR3 is TGTGCCAGCAAATCGGACAGGAACACTGAAGCTTTCTCT.

The V gene is TRBV15, the J gene TRBJ2-7; D perhaps matches TRBD2 (5 bases). Trimming shortened V by 0 bases and J by 7 bases, and 13 bases separated the two germline ends. The CDR3 is 14 residues long. In germline, CDR1 is LNHNV, CDR2 YYDKDF (reference sequence). This CDR3 reads CATSRDFLAGEQYF. The CDR3 nucleotides read TGTGCCACCAGCAGAGATTTCCTAGCTGGTGAGCAGTACTTC.

This clone was seen only once. The rearrangement links TRBV6-6 to TRBJ2-3, with 11 bases aligning to TRBD2. This CDR3 region has 16 residues. J was trimmed by 2 bases and V by 3 bases; bases with no gene match: 4. Germline-derived CDR1 and CDR2 are MNHNY and SVGAGI (reference sequence). As DNA, the CDR3 is TGTGCCAGCAGTTATCGACTAGCGGGGCACACAGATACGCAGTATTTT. It codes for CASSYRLAGHTDTQYF.

The table lists this clone with a few counts. The V and J genes are TRBV7-6 and TRBJ2-1, with D maybe TRBD2 (6 bases). This CDR3 region has 14 residues. The germline V gene has CDR1 SGHVS and CDR2 FNYEAQ. V was shortened by 7 bases and J by 6 bases, with 16 bases between the two germline ends. This CDR3 is CASTGELVRNEQFF. CDR3 coding DNA: TGTGCCAGCACGGGGGAACTAGTTCGCAATGAGCAGTTCTTC. Full variable domain (rest looked up from reference TRBV7-6 and TRBJ2-1): GAGVSQSPRYKVTKRGQDVALRCDPISGHVSLYWYRQALGQGPEFLTYFNYEAQQDKSGLPNDRFSAERPEGSISTLTIQRTEQRDSAMYRCASTGELVRNEQFFGPGTRLTVL.

This sequence joins TRBV5-1 and TRBJ2-5, with D possibly matching TRBD1 (6 bases). CDR3 length: 15 residues. From germline, CDR1 is SGHRS and CDR2 YFSETQ. Trimming took 2 bases from V and 2 from J, leaving 13 bases between them. As DNA, the CDR3 is TGCGCCAGCAGCTTAAACAGGGACGGTCAAGAGACCCAGTACTTC. Translation: CASSLNRDGQETQYF. Full variable domain (missing parts from reference TRBV5-1 and TRBJ2-5): KAGVTQTPRYLIKTRGQQVTLSCSPISGHRSVSWYQQTPGQGLQFLFEYFSETQRNKGNFPGRFSGRQFSNSRSEMNVSTLELGDSALYLCASSLNRDGQETQYFGPGTRLLVL.

The chain links TRBV19 to TRBJ2-3, with TRBD2 matching over 13 bases. The length of the CDR3 is 15 residues. J gave up 5 bases and V 5 bases, and 4 bases lay outside the gene matches. Germline CDR1 LNHDA, CDR2 SQIVND (reference sequence). In DNA, the CDR3 is TGTGCCAGTAGTGCCGGACTAGCGGGAGAAGATACGCAGTATTTT. Residues: CASSAGLAGEDTQYF.

The CDR3 bases are TGTGCCAGCAGCCGCAGATCTTCTAGCACAGATACGCAGTATTTT. Protein sequence: CASSRRSSSTDTQYF. This rearrangement joins TRBV6-1 to TRBJ2-3, with D uncertain. CDR1 and CDR2 (germline): MNHNS, SASEGT. The V end lost 6 bases, the J end lost 0 bases, and 13 bases lay between the germline ends. There are 15 residues in the CDR3.

The chain couples TRBV6-5 to TRBJ1-1; the D is unclear. Germline CDR1 reads MNHEY; CDR2 reads SVGAGI. Trimming took 0 bases from V and 4 from J, leaving 15 bases between them. The CDR3 covers 16 residues. For the CDR3, the DNA is TGTGCCAGCAGTTACTCGAGCCCCACAGTGGGCACTGAAGCTTTCTTT. Amino acids: CASSYSSPTVGTEAFF.

Remarks on this clone: This same CDR3 is encoded by further DNA sequences in the sample. The CDR3 region is CSVGGGYEQYF. The CDR3 DNA sequence: TGCAGCGTTGGAGGGGGCTACGAGCAGTACTTC. The chain combines TRBV29-1 with TRBJ2-7; perhaps TRBD1 as D (6 bases). Trimming cost V 4 bases and J 3 bases, with 7 bases left between them. The CDR3 length is 11 residues. Germline loops: CDR1 SQVTM, CDR2 ANQGSEA.

The CDR3 bases are TGTGCCAGCAGTCTAACGCAGGGGGCCGCTGAAGCTTTCTTT. It translates to CASSLTQGAAEAFF. The chain recombines TRBV28 with TRBJ1-1, with 8 nucleotides matching TRBD1. Germline CDR1 reads MDHEN; CDR2 reads SYDVKM. V lost 5 bases to trimming and J lost 6 bases; unmatched junction nucleotides: 8. The CDR3 is made up of 14 amino acids.